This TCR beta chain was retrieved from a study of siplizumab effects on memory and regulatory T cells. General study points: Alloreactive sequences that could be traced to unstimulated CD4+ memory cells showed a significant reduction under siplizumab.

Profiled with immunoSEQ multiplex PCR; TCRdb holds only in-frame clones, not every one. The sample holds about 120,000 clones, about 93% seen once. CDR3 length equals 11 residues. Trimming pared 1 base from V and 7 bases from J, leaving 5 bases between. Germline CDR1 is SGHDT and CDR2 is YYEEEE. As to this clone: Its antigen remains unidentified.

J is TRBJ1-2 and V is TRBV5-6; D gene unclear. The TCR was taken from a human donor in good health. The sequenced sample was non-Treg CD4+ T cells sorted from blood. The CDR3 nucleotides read TGTGCCAGCAGCTTGATCAGTGGCTACACCTTC. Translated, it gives CASSLISGYTF.